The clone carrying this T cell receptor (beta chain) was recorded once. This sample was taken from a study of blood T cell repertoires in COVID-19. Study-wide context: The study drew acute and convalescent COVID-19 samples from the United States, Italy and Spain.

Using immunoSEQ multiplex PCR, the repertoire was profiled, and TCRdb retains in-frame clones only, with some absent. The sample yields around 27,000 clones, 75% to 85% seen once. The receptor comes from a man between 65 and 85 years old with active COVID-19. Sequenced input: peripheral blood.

CDR3 amino acids: CASSQGSLAVEQFF. The CDR3 region has the DNA TGTGCCAGCAGCCAAGGGAGCCTAGCGGTAGAGCAGTTCTTC. The chain recombines TRBV3-1 (or the pseudogene TRBV3-2) with TRBJ2-1; 7 nucleotides agree with TRBD2. The germline gives CDR1 LGHDT, CDR2 YNNKEL (reference sequence). CDR3 length equals 14 residues. J lost 10 bases, V lost 1 base, and 7 bases had no gene match.